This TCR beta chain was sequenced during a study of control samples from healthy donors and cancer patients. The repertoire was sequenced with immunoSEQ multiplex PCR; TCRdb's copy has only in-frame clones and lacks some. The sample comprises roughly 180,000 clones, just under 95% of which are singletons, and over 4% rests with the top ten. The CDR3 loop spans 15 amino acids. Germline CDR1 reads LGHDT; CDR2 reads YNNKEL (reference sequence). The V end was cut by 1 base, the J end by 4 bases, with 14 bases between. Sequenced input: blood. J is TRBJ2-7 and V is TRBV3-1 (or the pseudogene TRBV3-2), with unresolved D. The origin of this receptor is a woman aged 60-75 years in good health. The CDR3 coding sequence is TGTGCCAGCAGCCAAGCCTGTGACATCGAATACGAGCAGTACTTC. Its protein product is CASSQACDIEYEQYF.